This T cell receptor beta chain was captured in a study of T cells after yellow fever vaccination (dated by TCRdb to the late 2010s). In the study overall: Libraries from fractions with low cell numbers were prepared with the SMART-Seq v4 Ultra Low Input RNA kit. Bulk TCR alpha and beta repertoires were sequenced longitudinally to track T-cell clones before and after primary and booster YFV17D yellow fever vaccination. Two healthy male donors made up the cohort, one aged 18 to 29 years and the other aged 30 to 40 years. Blood samples were taken at several timepoints before and after primary and secondary immunization, and bulk PBMC replicates and cell subsets were isolated. What the authors observed across the whole study: Compared with the primary T-cell response, the secondary T-cell response was faster but weaker, reaching its peak on day 5 rather than on day 15. Most clones expanded after primary vaccination (almost 98% of CD4 and around 89% of CD8) were re-detected after the booster, suggesting that broad memory maintenance occurred. FACS-sorted repertoires could contain abundant contaminating clonotypes from the bulk population, so computational filtering was required. A small fraction of clonotypes appeared in both the CD4 and CD8 compartments, likely as a result of convergent recombination. The study included only a couple of donors, which limits how far the findings can be generalized.

The treatment or condition label of this sample denotes: live attenuated yellow fever vaccine strain. PBMCs were isolated from peripheral blood using a standard Ficoll-Paque protocol. Dynabeads CD4 and CD8 positive selection kits were used to isolate CD4 and CD8 T-cell fractions. TriZol was used to extract RNA from bulk PBMCs, from CD4 and CD8 fractions, and from dextramer-positive and dextramer-negative fractions. Including the terminal cysteine and phenylalanine, the CDR3 comprises 14 residues. The retained sequence is limited to the CDR3, 42 bases, with the frame set at the first base. CDR1 and CDR2 were assigned from the germline V gene (reference sequence) as GTSNPN and SVGIG. The trim is 0 bases for V and 0 bases for J, with a gap of 3 bases between the germline ends. TCR cDNA was synthesized by 5'RACE template switching, through which a universal primer site and unique molecular identifiers were introduced. cDNA synthesis was primed from both the TCR alpha and TCR beta constant segments. Library amplification involved two PCR steps, and the second step added sample barcodes and sequencing adapters. Sequencing of libraries was performed on Illumina HiSeq 2500 (2x100 bp) or NovaSeq (2x150 bp). Per the original workflow: MIGEC handled demultiplexing of reads and collapsing into UMI consensus sequences, while MiXCR performed V(D)J alignment. Clonotypes responding to the vaccine were identified with edgeR on replicate PBMC samples, with the criteria of FDR below 0.01 and a log2 fold change above 5 up to day 15. Bulk clonotypes were assigned CD4 or CD8 identity according to which sequenced CD4 or CD8 repertoire held them at higher abundance. TCRdb reran the public reads through fastp at Q25 and MiXCR, keeping productive beta chains. Rows with one shared CDR3 protein collapse into an entry with the most common genes and DNA. The V and J calls and clone size come from TCRdb's table, not from the authors' own analysis. In this sample the table shows tens of thousands of distinct CDR3 sequences, 6.5% to 8% of which occur a single time. Around 34% of the sample is in the top ten clones.

The sample holds many counts of this clonotype. Its antigen has not been determined. No per-base quality is available; no much larger clone lies one base away. The origin of this receptor is a man aged 25-45 years who received the YFV17D yellow fever vaccine. The source material was CD8+ T cells sorted from PBMCs, sampled 15 days after the yellow fever booster vaccination. This chain joins TRBV30 to TRBJ2-6, with no reliable assignment of the D segment. CDR3 reads: CAWSVGSGANVLTF. The nucleotides read TGTGCCTGGAGTGTTGGCTCTGGGGCCAACGTCCTGACTTTC.